This TCR beta chain was identified in a study of T cells in Graves' hyperthyroidism and ophthalmopathy. Findings of the study overall: Ophthalmopathy and stable hyperthyroidism were separated by a 13 V-J model.

There are 14 residues in the CDR3. Germline V gene lookup returns CDR1 DFQATT and CDR2 SNEGSKA (reference sequence). Trimming shortened V by 2 bases and J by 0 bases, and 8 bases separated the two germline ends. This clonotype was seen ten or more times. Its antigen is currently unknown. Amplification targeted TCR beta CDR3 regions from RNA transcripts. First-round RT-PCR targeting the TCR CDR3 was performed with the HTBI primer set. TCRdb reprocessed the multiplex PCR reads via MiXCR and lists one record per CDR3 protein. The sample yields fewer than 500,000 distinct CDR3 sequences, approximately 13% seen once. Uncontrolled infection, other autoimmune disease, pregnancy or lactation excluded patients. Progressors' blood was drawn at hyperthyroidism diagnosis, before ophthalmopathy symptoms.

Sequencing input: blood. This receptor was obtained from a young man with Graves' hyperthyroidism that later progressed to Graves' ophthalmopathy. This chain links TRBV20-1 with TRBJ2-1; D possibly corresponds to TRBD2 (5 bases). Here the CDR3 reads CSARRDYSYNEQFF. The CDR3 DNA is TGCAGTGCTAGACGGGATTACTCCTACAATGAGCAGTTCTTC.